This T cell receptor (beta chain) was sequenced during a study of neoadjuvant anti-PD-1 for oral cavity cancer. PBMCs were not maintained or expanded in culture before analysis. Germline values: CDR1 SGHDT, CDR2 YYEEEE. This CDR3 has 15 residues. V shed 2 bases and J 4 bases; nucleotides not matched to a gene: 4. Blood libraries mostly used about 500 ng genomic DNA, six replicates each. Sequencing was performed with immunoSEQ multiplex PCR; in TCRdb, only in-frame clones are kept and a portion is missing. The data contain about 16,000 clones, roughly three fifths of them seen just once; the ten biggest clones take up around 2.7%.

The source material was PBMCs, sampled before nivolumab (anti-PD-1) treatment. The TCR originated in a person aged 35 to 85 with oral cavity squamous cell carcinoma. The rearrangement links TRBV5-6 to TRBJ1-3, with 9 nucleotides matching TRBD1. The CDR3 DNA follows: TGTGCCAGCAGCTTTCGGACAGGGGAAGGAAACACCATATATTTT. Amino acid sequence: CASSFRTGEGNTIYF.